The next 27 T cell receptor beta chains were all read from a single sample in a study of blood T cells in healthy people across ages. A second 7 to 11 cycle PCR used barcoded and J-beta primers. From the 5' RACE reads, TCRdb called clonotypes with MiXCR, one entry per CDR3 protein. The sample records hundreds of thousands of distinct CDR3 sequences, just over 55% being singletons. The sample consisted of blood. Every receptor here comes from a man aged 40-49 years in good health.

On this clonotype itself: This may be a read error: a much more frequent sequence differs by one nucleotide. V gene TRBV27 combines with J gene TRBJ2-4; no clear D gene. The CDR3 spans 13 residues. The ends were cut back, 5 bases at V and 0 bases at J, with 5 bases in the middle. Per the germline V gene, CDR1 is MNHEY and CDR2 is SMNVEV (reference sequence). The CDR3 DNA reads TGTGCCAGCAGTACCCTAGCCAAAAACATTCAGTACTTC. As protein: CASSTLAKNIQYF.

This clonotype was recorded a few times. V and J are TRBV20-1 and TRBJ1-2; no definite D call. The CDR3 sequence is 12 residues long. The V gene's germline CDR1 is DFQATT and CDR2 SNEGSKA (reference sequence). Trimming removed 3 bases at V and 4 bases at J, with 9 bases between. The CDR3, as DNA: TGCAGTGCTAGTGGGGTTCCCTATGGCTACACCTTC. It encodes CSASGVPYGYTF.

V gene TRBV24-1 combines with J gene TRBJ2-1; 7 nucleotides line up with TRBD1. V gave up 7 bases and J gave up 9 bases; unmatched junction bases: 2. The CDR3 extends over 11 amino acids. The V gene's germline CDR1 is KGHDR and CDR2 SFDVKD. The CDR3 here is CATSDRVEQFF. The DNA of the CDR3 is TGTGCCACCAGCGACAGGGTTGAGCAGTTCTTC.

The gene calls are TRBV5-1 and TRBJ1-1, with 9 bases matching TRBD1. CDR3 size: 14 residues. Trimming at V came to 7 bases and at J to 4 bases, leaving 8 bases not matched to a gene. Germline CDR1 SGHRS, CDR2 YFSETQ. CDR3 DNA sequence: TGCGCCAGCGAGGGACAGGGATTGGGCACTGAAGCTTTCTTT. Its protein product is CASEGQGLGTEAFF. Supplemented by reference TRBV5-1 and TRBJ1-1, the full variable domain reads KAGVTQTPRYLIKTRGQQVTLSCSPISGHRSVSWYQQTPGQGLQFLFEYFSETQRNKGNFPGRFSGRQFSNSRSEMNVSTLELGDSALYLCASEGQGLGTEAFFGQGTRLTVV.

Comment on this clonotype: At one boundary the junction diverges from the germline segment, which might be a read error. The CDR3: CASTYRANYGYTF. The CDR3 DNA sequence: TGTGCCAGCACCTACAGGGCTAATTATGGCTACACCTTC. The genes are TRBV12-3 or TRBV12-4 and TRBJ1-2; D might be TRBD1 (6 bases). The CDR3 contains 13 residues.

This clonotype appeared a few times. This chain's CDR3 is CASSVGQRTDTQYF. CDR3 in DNA: TGTGCCAGCAGCGTAGGACAGCGCACAGATACGCAGTATTTT. J is TRBJ2-3 and V is TRBV9; TRBD1 is a possible D gene (5 bases). Germline V gene sequence: CDR1 SGDLS, CDR2 YYNGEE. V was shortened by 0 bases and J by 1 base, with 6 bases between the two germline ends. This CDR3 has 14 amino acids.

The gene calls are TRBV7-3 and TRBJ2-7; TRBD2 matches 9 bases. The CDR3 loop spans 15 amino acids. Looked up from germline, CDR1 is SGHTA and CDR2 is FQGTGA. V lost 1 base, J lost 3 bases, and 4 bases stayed unmatched. The CDR3 loop reads CASSLSSGGGYEQYF. DNA of the CDR3: TGTGCCAGCAGCTTAAGTAGCGGGGGAGGCTACGAGCAGTACTTC.

The DNA for the CDR3 is TGTGCCAGCAGCGTTCAACTCGAGACGCAACTCTCTGGGGCCAACGTCCTGACTTTC. As protein: CASSVQLETQLSGANVLTF. V usage is TRBV9 and J usage is TRBJ2-6; D remains unclear. The ends were cut back, 2 bases at V and 0 bases at J, with 18 bases in the middle. This CDR3 spans 19 amino acids. Germline CDR1 SGDLS, CDR2 YYNGEE.

The chain is built from TRBV27 and TRBJ1-1; 7 bases align to TRBD1. The length of the CDR3 is 13 residues. Germline CDR1 reads MNHEY; CDR2 reads SMNVEV (reference sequence). The trim removed 5 bases at V and 3 bases at J, leaving 3 bases unmatched. The CDR3 region is CASSGQEYTEAFF. CDR3 DNA sequence: TGTGCCAGCAGTGGACAGGAGTACACTGAAGCTTTCTTT.

The chain joins TRBV9 to TRBJ2-7; 8 nucleotides align to TRBD1. The V gene's germline CDR1 is SGDLS and CDR2 YYNGEE. V shed 4 bases and J 1 base; nucleotides not matched to a gene: 4. The CDR3 is made up of 14 amino acids. The CDR3 loop reads CASSIRQGSYEQYF. The DNA of the CDR3 is TGTGCCAGCAGCATAAGACAGGGGTCCTACGAGCAGTACTTC.

V usage is TRBV10-3 and J usage is TRBJ2-5, with a weak D call TRBD2 (6 bases). This CDR3 has 13 amino acids. Germline loops: CDR1 ENHRY, CDR2 SYGVKD. V lost 9 bases and J lost 4, with 15 bases in between. This CDR3 is CAIRPGSRETQYF. CDR3 nucleotides: TGTGCCATACGGCCCGGGAGTAGAGAGACCCAGTACTTC.

The chain recombines TRBV4-2 with TRBJ2-1; the D gene is possibly TRBD2 (6 bases). The DNA end is more similar to TRBJ2-7, so the J call may be wrong. Per germline, CDR1 LGHNA and CDR2 YNFKEQ. The CDR3 contains 12 residues. The CDR3 DNA is TGTGCCAGCGATATGGGGGGTAATGAGCAGTACTTC. Its translation: CASDMGGNEQYF.

The chain uses TRBV28 and TRBJ2-5; TRBD2 aligns across 13 bases. Trimming took 3 bases from V and 0 from J; bases not matched to a gene: 22. The CDR3 extends over 23 amino acids. CDR1 and CDR2 from the germline V gene are MDHEN and SYDVKM. CDR3 coding DNA: TGTGCCAGCAGTTTCACTTGGTCGACTCGACTAGCGGGAGGCGGAAAAAACCAAGAGACCCAGTACTTC. Residues: CASSFTWSTRLAGGGKNQETQYF.

The rearrangement uses TRBV4-3 and TRBJ1-1, with D unclear. CDR1 LGHNA and CDR2 YSLEER come from the germline V gene. V lost 4 bases and J lost 5, with 11 bases in between. The CDR3 length is 13 residues. The DNA for the CDR3 is TGCGCCAGCAGCCGGCGTATGGAGACTGAAGCTTTCTTT. Protein product: CASSRRMETEAFF.

This chain uses TRBV5-1 with TRBJ2-5; D gene ambiguous. Near its end, the DNA agrees better with TRBJ2-7, so the J call may be wrong. This CDR3 region has 16 residues. CDR1 SGHRS and CDR2 YFSETQ come from the germline V gene. DNA of the CDR3: TGCGCCAGCGGCGCAGGTTTTTTGGAAGGAATGGGCGAGCAGTACTTC. Encoded protein: CASGAGFLEGMGEQYF.

The CDR3 DNA sequence: TGTGCCAGCAGTTCGGGTAGTACTCATGAAAAACTGTTTTTT. This encodes CASSSGSTHEKLFF. This chain links TRBV6-1 with TRBJ1-4; D not certain. Per germline, CDR1 MNHNS and CDR2 SASEGT. V lost 5 bases and J 6 bases, leaving 13 bases between the germline ends. The CDR3 is 14 amino acids.

This chain uses TRBV4-1 with TRBJ2-1; 9 bases line up with TRBD2. Trimming took 4 bases from V and 6 from J; bases not matched to a gene: 7. The CDR3 is 15 amino acids. CDR1 and CDR2 (germline): MGHRA, YSYEKL. The CDR3 bases are TGCGCCAGCAGCCCCGGACTAGCGATGCGCAATGAGCAGTTCTTC. Its translation: CASSPGLAMRNEQFF.

There are a few counts of this clonotype. The chain uses TRBV7-9 and TRBJ2-4; D is unresolved. Germline CDR1 SEHNR, CDR2 FQNEAQ (reference sequence). V was shortened by 8 bases and J by 4 bases, with 12 bases between the two germline ends. CDR3 length equals 13 residues. The CDR3 nucleotides read TGTGCCAGCGGTTCGATCCAGAAAAACATTCAGTACTTC. Its translation: CASGSIQKNIQYF.

The rearrangement uses TRBV7-3 and TRBJ2-2, with a weak D call TRBD1 (6 bases). CDR1 SGHTA and CDR2 FQGTGA come from the germline V gene. V shed 4 bases and J shed 6 bases, with 15 bases lying between them. The CDR3 totals 15 residues. The DNA of the CDR3 is TGTGCCAGCAGCTATGACAGGCGGTACGCCGGGGAGCTGTTTTTT. Translated, it gives CASSYDRRYAGELFF.

The chain joins TRBV4-1 to TRBJ1-2; no firm D call. V lost 5 bases, J lost 6 bases, and 16 bases lay in between. The CDR3 runs 14 residues. The germline V gene encodes CDR1 MGHRA and CDR2 YSYEKL. CDR3 amino acids: CASSTPGSGNGYTF. The CDR3 DNA reads as TGCGCCAGCAGCACCCCGGGATCGGGGAATGGCTACACCTTC.

This clonotype showed up just a few times. The chain links TRBV21-1 to TRBJ2-7; the table's TRBD1 call for D was not verified on the DNA. TRBV21-1 is marked as a pseudogene. This CDR3 is built from 16 residues. CDR3 sequence reads: CASSPKGPASGSEQYF. CDR3 in DNA: TGTGCCAGCAGCCCAAAGGGGCCAGCGAGTGGGTCCGAGCAGTACTTC.

This clonotype was detected a few times. The chain is built from TRBV20-1 and TRBJ2-5; D possibly corresponds to TRBD2 (6 bases). The V gene's germline CDR1 is DFQATT and CDR2 SNEGSKA (reference sequence). The CDR3 is 14 residues long. Between the trimmed V and J ends, which lost 7 bases and 0 bases, there was a span of 15 bases. CDR3 residues: CSGLRAGYQETQYF. The CDR3 coding sequence is TGCAGTGGTCTCCGGGCGGGATACCAAGAGACCCAGTACTTC.

This clonotype was detected only a few times. This chain joins TRBV20-1 and TRBJ1-2, with 7 nucleotides matching TRBD1. The CDR3 has 15 residues. Germline CDR1 reads DFQATT; CDR2 reads SNEGSKA (reference sequence). J was trimmed by 7 bases and V by 5 bases; bases with no gene match: 16. The CDR3 DNA sequence: TGCAGTGCTGCTCGGAGACAGGGAGGTAGCGGTGGCTACACCTTC. Encoded protein: CSAARRQGGSGGYTF.

The chain couples TRBV28 to TRBJ2-7; unclear D gene. Trimming stripped 6 bases from V and 7 bases from J, with 10 bases between. This CDR3 has 11 residues. Germline V lookup: CDR1 MDHEN, CDR2 SYDVKM. The CDR3 coding sequence is TGTGCCAGCAGCGACCCCACGGAGCAGTACTTC. Protein product: CASSDPTEQYF.

This clonotype was seen a handful of times. The chain joins TRBV7-2 to TRBJ2-7; 8 nucleotides match TRBD2. The J segment lost 5 bases and the V segment lost 6 bases, leaving 9 bases of the junction unmatched. There are 14 residues in the CDR3. Germline CDR1 reads SGHTA; CDR2 reads FQGNSA. CDR3 sequence reads: CASREAGVGDEQYF. The CDR3 region has the DNA TGTGCCAGCAGGGAAGCGGGGGTCGGGGACGAGCAGTACTTC.

In this sample, this clonotype turned up once. The chain employs TRBV12-3 or TRBV12-4 and TRBJ1-2, with a possible D match to TRBD1 (5 bases). This CDR3 is 16 amino acids long. The V end was cut by 5 bases, the J end by 8 bases, with 24 bases between. CDR3 residues: CASSPTVGQGEAGYTF. The CDR3 region has the DNA TGTGCCAGCAGTCCTACTGTGGGGCAGGGTGAAGCGGGCTACACCTTC.

This clonotype was observed a handful of times. CDR3 loop: CASSLDPGTGPSGGANVLTF. CDR3 nucleotides: TGCGCCAGCAGCTTGGATCCGGGGACAGGGCCCTCGGGAGGGGCCAACGTCCTGACTTTC. The chain employs TRBV5-1 and TRBJ2-6; TRBD1 agrees at 9 bases. Germline assignment: CDR1 SGHRS and CDR2 YFSETQ. The CDR3 has 20 residues. V dropped 0 bases and J dropped 4; count of bases not matched to a gene: 14.